What follows is one T cell receptor (beta chain) and its context. Other DNA sequences within the sample encode an identical CDR3. The protocol was immunoSEQ multiplex PCR, while the TCRdb copy is restricted to in-frame clones and leaves out a portion. In the table there are around 100,000 clones, just under 90% of which are singletons. This CDR3 has 13 amino acids. The V end was cut by 3 bases, the J end by 8 bases, with 13 bases between. These data originate in a study of blood T cell repertoires in COVID-19. The sequencing input was peripheral blood. The V and J genes are TRBV12-3 or TRBV12-4 and TRBJ1-2; D possibly corresponds to TRBD1 (5 bases). This clonotype was obtained from a human donor in a cohort sampled during active COVID-19. In nucleotides, the CDR3 is TGTGCCAGCAGTTTGTACCAGGGCGGCGGCTACACCTTC. Residues: CASSLYQGGGYTF.